Included here is one TCR beta chain sequence, with context. Its antigen is not known. This sample stems from a study of T-cell memory formation after mild COVID-19. Study-wide points: That cross-reactive memory joined was suggested by some responding clones appearing in pre-infection memory.

Via MiXCR, TCRdb re-called the 5' RACE reads, giving one row per CDR3 protein. The sample records about 430,000 distinct CDR3 sequences, 24% being singletons. The sequence was collected from an adult woman who had mild COVID-19 (a few samples of this study predate the infection). Cell type and time point are not known. Sequenced sample: PBMCs or a T cell subset sorted from them (not recorded which).

In DNA form, the CDR3 reads TGTGCCATCAGTGAGTCGCACCGGGATTCAGGGGATACGCAGTATTTT. Encoded protein: CAISESHRDSGDTQYF. The chain carries TRBV10-3 and TRBJ2-3, with D perhaps assigned TRBD1 or TRBD2 (5 bases each). The CDR3 totals 16 residues. With 0 bases removed from V and 6 bases from J, the gap between germline ends came to 16 bases. Germline CDR1 reads ENHRY; CDR2 reads SYGVKD.